This T cell receptor beta chain was captured by sequencing in a study of blood T cell repertoires in COVID-19. Study overall: COVID-19 samples collected from the United States, Italy and Spain covered acute and convalescent phases. Nucleic acid was either cDNA or gDNA, and it came from T cells, B-cell-depleted T cells, or PBMCs.

Study processing details: Using reference gene primer amplification, nucleated cell counts were estimated. The repertoire was sequenced with immunoSEQ multiplex PCR; TCRdb's copy has only in-frame clones and lacks some. The V and J calls and the clone size are those of that table, but D and trimming were determined from the DNA. The table includes about 76,000 clones, around nine tenths detected once. V was cut by 5 bases and J by 5 bases, with 23 bases left in between. Germline-derived CDR1 and CDR2 are SGHRS and YFSETQ. The CDR3 is made up of 17 amino acids. This sequence joins TRBV5-1 and TRBJ2-1; tentatively, D is TRBD2 (5 bases). This TCR was sampled from a man aged 45-60 years with active COVID-19. Input material: peripheral blood. CDR3 DNA sequence: TGCGCCAGCAGGCCCCGGGGTTTGGATAGAAGAGACAATGAGCAGTTCTTC. The encoded protein is CASRPRGLDRRDNEQFF.